The T cell receptor beta chain under discussion was sequenced for a study of T-cell reconstitution after alpha-beta-depleted transplantation in children. Study results and limitations: Surviving recipient T cells and thymic progenitors accounted for the high day-60 TCRbeta diversity observed in some patients. By about two months after transplant, alpha-beta T cells reportedly arose from several hundred graft clones that had expanded.

Germline lookup yields CDR1 SGHTA and CDR2 FQGNSA. Trimming left V 5 bases short and J 2 bases short, with 13 bases between. This CDR3 is built from 14 residues. The library targeted TCRbeta and was prepared with unique molecular identifiers. TCRdb reanalysed the PCR reads using MiXCR and keeps one entry per CDR3 protein. In the table there are 280,000 or so distinct CDR3 sequences, around 10% of which are singletons. This clonotype was seen ten or more times. No antigen is known for it. This receptor was obtained from a male patient under 10 years old who had a stem cell transplant for chronic granulomatous disease, so the T cells may come from the graft donor. The sequences come from peripheral blood, collected 180 days after TCRalphabeta/CD19-depleted stem cell transplant. The rearrangement joins TRBV7-2 to TRBJ2-7; a weak D match, TRBD2 (6 bases). The CDR3 DNA is TGTGCCAGCAGCCTCGTAGCGGTAACCTACGAGCAGTACTTC. Residues: CASSLVAVTYEQYF.